The T cell receptor (beta chain) described here comes from a study of blood T cell repertoires in COVID-19. About the research overall: Some COVID-19 samples were acute and others convalescent; all came from the United States, Italy and Spain. From T cells, B-cell-depleted T cells, or PBMCs came the material, which was cDNA or gDNA.

TCRdb keeps only in-frame clones here, not all; method: immunoSEQ multiplex PCR. The table records roughly 210,000 clones, around 80% of them present only once. The Seattle patients joined while their infection was active and were tracked longitudinally afterward. This clone was picked up a small number of times. The sequenced sample consisted of peripheral blood. The TCR comes from a woman of 80 years or more with COVID-19, enrolled during active disease.

CDR3 coding DNA: TGTGCCAGCAGCCCAGGGGTAAGCACGGGCTACACCTTC. This translates into CASSPGVSTGYTF. The rearrangement links TRBV27 to TRBJ1-2, with D possibly being TRBD1 (6 bases). Germline-derived CDR1 and CDR2 are MNHEY and SMNVEV (reference sequence). This CDR3 is built from 13 residues. The V gene lost 6 bases and the J gene lost 8 bases, with 16 bases spanning the gap.